This T cell receptor (beta chain) emerged from a study of blood T cell repertoires in COVID-19. Overall study context: The United States, Italy and Spain were the sources of the acute and convalescent COVID-19 samples. PBMCs, B-cell-depleted T cells, or T cells provided the cDNA or gDNA that made up the material.

The CDR3 is made up of 15 amino acids. V was pared by 8 bases and J by 0 bases, with 4 bases of the junction left unmatched. Germline-derived CDR1 and CDR2 are WSHSY and SAAADI. Repertoires were generated with immunoSEQ multiplex PCR, while TCRdb's copy carries only in-frame clones and drops some. The sample records around 130,000 clones, approximately 84% being singletons. This TCR was recovered from a woman aged 45-60 years who had recovered from COVID-19. The source material was peripheral blood. The chain uses TRBV10-2 and TRBJ1-5; TRBD1 matches 10 bases. The CDR3 sequence: CASGTGVYSNQPQHF. The CDR3 DNA reads TGCGCCAGCGGGACAGGGGTTTATAGCAATCAGCCCCAGCATTTT.